The source of this T cell receptor (beta chain) is a study of cytotoxic CD8 clonotypes in ibrutinib-treated CLL. Across the study: The patients comprised more than ten relapsed/refractory and 15 treatment-naive cases, some 17 IGHV unmutated. A median 12 months of treatment, range 6 to 36, preceded the collection of response samples.

Germline V gene lookup returns CDR1 WNHNN and CDR2 SYGVQD (reference sequence). The CDR3 length is 16 residues. The ends were cut back, 0 bases at V and 2 bases at J, with 14 bases in the middle. The repertoire was sequenced with immunoSEQ multiplex PCR; TCRdb's copy has only in-frame clones and lacks some. Counted here are tens of thousands of clones, roughly three quarters occurring once; the ten biggest clones make up roughly 13%. The origin of this receptor is a human donor with chronic lymphocytic leukemia. The chain is built from TRBV10-1 and TRBJ2-7; a weak D match, TRBD2 (7 bases). The sample consisted of PBMCs, taken after 12 months of ibrutinib treatment. CDR3 bases: TGCGCCAGCAGTGAGTCCCTTACAGGGACTACCTACGAGCAGTACTTC. It is translated as CASSESLTGTTYEQYF.